Following are 2 T cell receptor beta chains from one sample sequenced in a study of cytomegalovirus exposure and HLA in healthy donors. Amplification used 60 Vbeta primers and 13 Jbeta primers. Here immunoSEQ multiplex PCR was the method, and the copy in TCRdb shows in-frame clones only, minus some. The table has 130,000 or so clones, roughly 78% seen once. The specimen sequenced was PBMCs. The receptor source for this set is a man aged 18 to 30 in good health and CMV-seropositive.

The chain is built from TRBV25-1 and TRBJ1-2; possibly TRBD1 for D (5 bases). The CDR3 runs to 15 residues. CDR1 MGHDK and CDR2 SYGVNS come from the germline V gene. V was shortened by 5 bases and J by 2 bases, with 15 bases between the two germline ends. The CDR3 sequence: CASSSRGGDNYGYTF. The DNA for the CDR3 is TGTGCCAGCAGTTCTAGAGGCGGGGACAACTATGGCTACACCTTC.

The chain joins TRBV4-2 to TRBJ2-3, with D possibly TRBD1 on 6 matching bases. Per the germline V gene, CDR1 is LGHNA and CDR2 is YNFKEQ. The CDR3 extends over 14 amino acids. Trimming left V 0 bases short and J 3 bases short, with 7 bases between. CDR3 loop: CASSQDQGTDTQYF. DNA of the CDR3: TGTGCCAGCAGCCAAGATCAGGGGACAGATACGCAGTATTTT.